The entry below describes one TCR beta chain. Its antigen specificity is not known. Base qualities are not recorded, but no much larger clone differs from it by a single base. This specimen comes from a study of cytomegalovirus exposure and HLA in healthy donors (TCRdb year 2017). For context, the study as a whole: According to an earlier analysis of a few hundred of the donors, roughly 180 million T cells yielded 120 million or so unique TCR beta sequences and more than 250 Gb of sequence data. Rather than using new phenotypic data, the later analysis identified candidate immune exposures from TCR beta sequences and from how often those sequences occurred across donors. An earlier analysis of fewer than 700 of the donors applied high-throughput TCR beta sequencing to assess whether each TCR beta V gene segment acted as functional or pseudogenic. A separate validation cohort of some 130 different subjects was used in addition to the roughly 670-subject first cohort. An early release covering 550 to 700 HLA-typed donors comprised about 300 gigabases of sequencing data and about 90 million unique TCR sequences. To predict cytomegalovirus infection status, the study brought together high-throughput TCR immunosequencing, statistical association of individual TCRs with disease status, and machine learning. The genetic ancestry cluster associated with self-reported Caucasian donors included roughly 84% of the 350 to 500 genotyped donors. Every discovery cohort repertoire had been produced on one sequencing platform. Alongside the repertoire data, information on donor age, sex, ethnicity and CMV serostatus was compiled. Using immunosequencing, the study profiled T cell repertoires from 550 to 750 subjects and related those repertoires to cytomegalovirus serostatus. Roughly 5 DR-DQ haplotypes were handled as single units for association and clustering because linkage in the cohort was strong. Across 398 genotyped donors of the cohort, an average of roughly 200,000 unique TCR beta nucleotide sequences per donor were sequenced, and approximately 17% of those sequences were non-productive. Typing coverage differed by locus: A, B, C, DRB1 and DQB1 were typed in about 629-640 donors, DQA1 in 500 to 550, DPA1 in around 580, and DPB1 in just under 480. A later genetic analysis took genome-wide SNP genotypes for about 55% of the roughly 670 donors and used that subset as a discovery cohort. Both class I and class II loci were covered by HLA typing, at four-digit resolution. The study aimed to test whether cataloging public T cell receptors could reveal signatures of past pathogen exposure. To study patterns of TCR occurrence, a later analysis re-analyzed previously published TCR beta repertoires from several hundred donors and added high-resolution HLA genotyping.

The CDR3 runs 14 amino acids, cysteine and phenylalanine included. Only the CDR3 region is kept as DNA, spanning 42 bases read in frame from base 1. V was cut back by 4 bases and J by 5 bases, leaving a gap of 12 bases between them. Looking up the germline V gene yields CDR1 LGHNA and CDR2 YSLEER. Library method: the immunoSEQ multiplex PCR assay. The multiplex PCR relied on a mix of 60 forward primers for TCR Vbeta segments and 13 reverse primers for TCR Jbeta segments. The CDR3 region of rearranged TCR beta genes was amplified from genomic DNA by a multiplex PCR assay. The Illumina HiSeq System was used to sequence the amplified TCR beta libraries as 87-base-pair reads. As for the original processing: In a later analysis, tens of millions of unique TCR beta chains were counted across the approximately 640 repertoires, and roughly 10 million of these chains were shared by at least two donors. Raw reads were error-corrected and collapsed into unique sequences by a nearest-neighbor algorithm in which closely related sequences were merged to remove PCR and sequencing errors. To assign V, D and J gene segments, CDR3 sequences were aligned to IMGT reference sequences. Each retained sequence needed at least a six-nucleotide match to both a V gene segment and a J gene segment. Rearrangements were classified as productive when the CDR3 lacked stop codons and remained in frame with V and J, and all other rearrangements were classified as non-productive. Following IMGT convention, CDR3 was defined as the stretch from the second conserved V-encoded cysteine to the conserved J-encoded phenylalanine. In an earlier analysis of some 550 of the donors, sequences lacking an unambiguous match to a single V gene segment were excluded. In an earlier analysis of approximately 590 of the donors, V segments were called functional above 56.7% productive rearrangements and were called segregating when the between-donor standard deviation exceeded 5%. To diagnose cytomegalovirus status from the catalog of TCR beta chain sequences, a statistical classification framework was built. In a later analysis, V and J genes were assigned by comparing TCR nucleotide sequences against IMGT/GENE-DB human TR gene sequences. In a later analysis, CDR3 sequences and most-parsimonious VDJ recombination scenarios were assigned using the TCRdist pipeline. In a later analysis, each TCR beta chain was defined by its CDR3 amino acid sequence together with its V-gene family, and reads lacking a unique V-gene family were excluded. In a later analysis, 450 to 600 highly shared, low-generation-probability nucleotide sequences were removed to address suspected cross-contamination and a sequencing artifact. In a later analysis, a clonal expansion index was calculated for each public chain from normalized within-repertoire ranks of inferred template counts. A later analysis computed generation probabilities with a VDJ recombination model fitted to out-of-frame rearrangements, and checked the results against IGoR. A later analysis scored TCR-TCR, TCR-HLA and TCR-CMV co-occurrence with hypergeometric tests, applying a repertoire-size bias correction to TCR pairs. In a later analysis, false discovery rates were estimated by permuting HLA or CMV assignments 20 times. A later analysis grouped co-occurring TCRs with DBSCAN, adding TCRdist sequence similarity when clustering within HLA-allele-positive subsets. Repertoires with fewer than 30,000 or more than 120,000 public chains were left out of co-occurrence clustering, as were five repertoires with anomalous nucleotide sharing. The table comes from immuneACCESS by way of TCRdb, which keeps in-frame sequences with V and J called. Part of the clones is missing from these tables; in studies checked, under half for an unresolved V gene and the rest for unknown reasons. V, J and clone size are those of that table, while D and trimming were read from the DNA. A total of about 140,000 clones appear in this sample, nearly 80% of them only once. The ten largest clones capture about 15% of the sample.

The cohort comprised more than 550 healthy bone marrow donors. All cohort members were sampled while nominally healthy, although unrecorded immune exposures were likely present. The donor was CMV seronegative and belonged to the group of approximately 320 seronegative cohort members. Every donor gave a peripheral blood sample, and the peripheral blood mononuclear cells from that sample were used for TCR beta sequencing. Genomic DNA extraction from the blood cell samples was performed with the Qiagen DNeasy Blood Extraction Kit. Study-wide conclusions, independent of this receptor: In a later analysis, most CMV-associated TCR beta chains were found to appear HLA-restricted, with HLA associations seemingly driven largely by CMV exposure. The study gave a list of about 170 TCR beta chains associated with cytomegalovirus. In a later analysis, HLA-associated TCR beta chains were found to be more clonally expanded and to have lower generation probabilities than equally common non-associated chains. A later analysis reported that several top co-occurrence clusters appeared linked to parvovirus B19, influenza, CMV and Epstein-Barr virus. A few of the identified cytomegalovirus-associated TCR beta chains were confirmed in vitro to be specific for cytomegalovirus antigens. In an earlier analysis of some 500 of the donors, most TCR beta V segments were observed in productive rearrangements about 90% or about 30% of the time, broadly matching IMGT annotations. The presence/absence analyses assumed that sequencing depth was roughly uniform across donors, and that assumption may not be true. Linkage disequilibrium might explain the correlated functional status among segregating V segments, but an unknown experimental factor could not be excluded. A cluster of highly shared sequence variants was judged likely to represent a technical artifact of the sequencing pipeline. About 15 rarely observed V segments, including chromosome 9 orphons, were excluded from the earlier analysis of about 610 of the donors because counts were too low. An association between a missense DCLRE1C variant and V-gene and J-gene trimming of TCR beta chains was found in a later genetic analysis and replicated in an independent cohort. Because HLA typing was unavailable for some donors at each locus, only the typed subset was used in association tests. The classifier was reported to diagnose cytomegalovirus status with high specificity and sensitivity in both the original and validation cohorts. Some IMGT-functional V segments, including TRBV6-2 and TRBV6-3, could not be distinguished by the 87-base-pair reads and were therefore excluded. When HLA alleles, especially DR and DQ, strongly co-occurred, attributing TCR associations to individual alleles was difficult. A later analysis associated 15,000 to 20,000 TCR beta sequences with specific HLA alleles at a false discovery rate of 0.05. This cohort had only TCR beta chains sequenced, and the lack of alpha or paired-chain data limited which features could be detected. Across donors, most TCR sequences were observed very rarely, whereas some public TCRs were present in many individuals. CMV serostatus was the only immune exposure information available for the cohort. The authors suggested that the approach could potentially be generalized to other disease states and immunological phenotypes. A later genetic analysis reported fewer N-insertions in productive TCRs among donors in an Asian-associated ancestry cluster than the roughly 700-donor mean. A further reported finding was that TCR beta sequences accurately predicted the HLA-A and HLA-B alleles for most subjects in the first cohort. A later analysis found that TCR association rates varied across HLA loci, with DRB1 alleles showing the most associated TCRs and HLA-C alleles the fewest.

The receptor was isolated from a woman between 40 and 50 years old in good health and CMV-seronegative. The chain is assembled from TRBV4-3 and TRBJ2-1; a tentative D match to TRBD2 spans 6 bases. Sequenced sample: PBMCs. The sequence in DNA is TGCGCCAGCAGCCCCTCGGGACTCAACAATGAGCAGTTCTTC. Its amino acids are CASSPSGLNNEQFF.